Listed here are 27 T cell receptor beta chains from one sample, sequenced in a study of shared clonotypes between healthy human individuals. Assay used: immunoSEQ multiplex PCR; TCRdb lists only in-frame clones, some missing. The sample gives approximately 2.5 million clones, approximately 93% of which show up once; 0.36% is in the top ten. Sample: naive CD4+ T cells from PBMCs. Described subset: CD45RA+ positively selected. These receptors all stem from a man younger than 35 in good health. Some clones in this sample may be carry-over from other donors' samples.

The chain's CDR3 is CASTDSTGQGLMRNEKLFF. CDR3 bases: TGTGCCAGCACCGATTCCACGGGACAGGGTCTGATGCGGAATGAAAAACTGTTTTTT. This chain uses TRBV7-9 with TRBJ1-4; TRBD1 matches 9 bases. Losses at the gene ends were 7 bases for V and 5 bases for J; bases not matched to a gene: 20. The CDR3 totals 19 residues. The germline gives CDR1 SEHNR, CDR2 FQNEAQ (reference sequence). Full variable domain (missing parts from reference TRBV7-9 and TRBJ1-4): DTGVSQNPRHKITKRGQNVTFRCDPISEHNRLYWYRQTLGQGPEFLTYFQNEAQLEKSRLLSDRFSAERPKGSFSTLEIQRTEQGDSAMYLCASTDSTGQGLMRNEKLFFGSGTQLSVL.

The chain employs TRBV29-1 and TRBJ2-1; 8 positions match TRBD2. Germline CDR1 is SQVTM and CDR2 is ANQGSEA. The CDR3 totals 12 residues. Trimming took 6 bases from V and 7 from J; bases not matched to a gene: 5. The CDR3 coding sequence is TGCAGCGTGAGCGGGAGAGGAAATGAGCAGTTCTTC. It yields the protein CSVSGRGNEQFF.

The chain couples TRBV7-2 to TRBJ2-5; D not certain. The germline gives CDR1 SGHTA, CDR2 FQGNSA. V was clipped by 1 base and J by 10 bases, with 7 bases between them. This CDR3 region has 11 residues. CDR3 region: CASSLEGGQYF. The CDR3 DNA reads TGTGCCAGCAGCTTAGAGGGCGGCCAGTACTTC.

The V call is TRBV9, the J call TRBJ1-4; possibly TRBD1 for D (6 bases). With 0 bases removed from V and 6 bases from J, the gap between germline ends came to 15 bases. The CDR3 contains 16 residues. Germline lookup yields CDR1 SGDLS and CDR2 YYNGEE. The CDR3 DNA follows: TGTGCCAGCAGCGTAGCTCTTGGGGGCGCCGATGAAAAACTGTTTTTT. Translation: CASSVALGGADEKLFF. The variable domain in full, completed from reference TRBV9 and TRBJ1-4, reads DSGVTQTPKHLITATGQRVTLRCSPRSGDLSVYWYQQSLDQGLQFLIQYYNGEERAKGNILERFSAQQFPDLHSELNLSSLELGDSALYFCASSVALGGADEKLFFGSGTQLSVL.

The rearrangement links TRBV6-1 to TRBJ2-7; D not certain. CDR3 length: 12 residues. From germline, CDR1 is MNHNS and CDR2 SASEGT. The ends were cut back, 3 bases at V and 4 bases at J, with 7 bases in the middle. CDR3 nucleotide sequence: TGTGCCAGCAGTGATCAAGCTTACGAGCAGTACTTC. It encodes CASSDQAYEQYF.

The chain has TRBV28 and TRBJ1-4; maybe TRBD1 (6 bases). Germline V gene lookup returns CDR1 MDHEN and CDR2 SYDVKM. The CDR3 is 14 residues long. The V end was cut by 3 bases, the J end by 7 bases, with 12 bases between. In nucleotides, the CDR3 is TGTGCCAGCAGTTTTGGGGGGGCTGTTGAAAAACTGTTTTTT. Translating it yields CASSFGGAVEKLFF.

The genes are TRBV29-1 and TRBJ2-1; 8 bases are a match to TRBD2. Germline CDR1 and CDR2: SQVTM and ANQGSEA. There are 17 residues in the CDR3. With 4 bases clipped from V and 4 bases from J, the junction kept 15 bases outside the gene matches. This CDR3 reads CSVGGGSGKSLYNEQFF. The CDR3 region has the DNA TGCAGCGTTGGTGGTGGTAGCGGGAAGTCCTTATACAATGAGCAGTTCTTC.

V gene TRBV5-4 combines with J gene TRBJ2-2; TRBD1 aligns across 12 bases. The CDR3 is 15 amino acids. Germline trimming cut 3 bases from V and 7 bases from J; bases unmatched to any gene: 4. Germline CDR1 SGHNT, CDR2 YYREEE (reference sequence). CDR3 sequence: CASSWDRGRVGELFF. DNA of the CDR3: TGTGCCAGCAGCTGGGACAGGGGGCGAGTCGGGGAGCTGTTTTTT.

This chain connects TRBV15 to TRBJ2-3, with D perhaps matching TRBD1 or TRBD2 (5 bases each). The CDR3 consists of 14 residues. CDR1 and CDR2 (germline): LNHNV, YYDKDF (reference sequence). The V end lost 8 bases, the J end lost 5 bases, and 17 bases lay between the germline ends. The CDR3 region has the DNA TGTGCCACCGGGGCCTGGCTAGCAGGAGATACGCAGTATTTT. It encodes CATGAWLAGDTQYF.

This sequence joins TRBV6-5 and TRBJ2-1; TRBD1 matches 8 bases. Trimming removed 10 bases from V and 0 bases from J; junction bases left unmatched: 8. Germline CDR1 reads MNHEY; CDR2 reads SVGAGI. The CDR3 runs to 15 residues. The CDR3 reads CATHLTGGSYNEQFF. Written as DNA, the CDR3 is TGTGCCACCCACTTAACAGGGGGCTCCTACAATGAGCAGTTCTTC.

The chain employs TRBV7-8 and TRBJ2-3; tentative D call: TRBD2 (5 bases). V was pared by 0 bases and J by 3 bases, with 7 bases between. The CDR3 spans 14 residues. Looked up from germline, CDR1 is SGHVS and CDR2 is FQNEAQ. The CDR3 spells CASSLAGDTDTQYF. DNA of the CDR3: TGTGCCAGCAGCTTAGCGGGAGATACAGATACGCAGTATTTT.

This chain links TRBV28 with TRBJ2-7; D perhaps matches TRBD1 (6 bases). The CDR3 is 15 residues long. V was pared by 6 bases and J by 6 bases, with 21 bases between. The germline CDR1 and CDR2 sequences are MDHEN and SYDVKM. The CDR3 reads CASSLLQGSLSEQYF. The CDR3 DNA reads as TGTGCCAGCAGCCTATTACAGGGCTCCCTGAGCGAGCAGTACTTC.

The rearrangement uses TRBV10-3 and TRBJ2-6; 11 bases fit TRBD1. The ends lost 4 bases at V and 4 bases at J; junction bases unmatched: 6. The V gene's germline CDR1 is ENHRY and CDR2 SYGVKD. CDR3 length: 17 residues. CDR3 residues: CAISGWTGGAGANVLTF. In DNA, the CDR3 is TGTGCCATCAGTGGGTGGACAGGGGGCGCCGGGGCCAACGTCCTGACTTTC.

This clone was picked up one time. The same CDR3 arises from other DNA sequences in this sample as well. This chain's CDR3 is CASSPDSNYGYTF. The CDR3 DNA sequence: TGTGCCAGCAGCCCGGACAGTAACTATGGCTACACCTTC. The chain couples TRBV7-2 to TRBJ1-2, with D perhaps matching TRBD1 (6 bases). The germline CDR1 and CDR2 sequences are SGHTA and FQGNSA. The ends were cut back, 5 bases at V and 1 base at J, with 8 bases in the middle. The CDR3 is 13 residues long.

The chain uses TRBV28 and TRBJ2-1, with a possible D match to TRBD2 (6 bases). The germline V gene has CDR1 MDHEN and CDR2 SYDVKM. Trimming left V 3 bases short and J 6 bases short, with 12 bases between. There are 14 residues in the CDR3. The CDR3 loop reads CASSFDGTFNEQFF. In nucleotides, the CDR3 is TGTGCCAGCAGTTTTGATGGGACTTTCAATGAGCAGTTCTTC.

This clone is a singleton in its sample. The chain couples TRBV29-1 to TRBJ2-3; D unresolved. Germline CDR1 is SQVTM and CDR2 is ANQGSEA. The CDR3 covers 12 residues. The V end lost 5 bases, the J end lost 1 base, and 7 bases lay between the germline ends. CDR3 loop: CSVNQGTDTQYF. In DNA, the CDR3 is TGCAGCGTTAACCAGGGCACAGATACGCAGTATTTT.

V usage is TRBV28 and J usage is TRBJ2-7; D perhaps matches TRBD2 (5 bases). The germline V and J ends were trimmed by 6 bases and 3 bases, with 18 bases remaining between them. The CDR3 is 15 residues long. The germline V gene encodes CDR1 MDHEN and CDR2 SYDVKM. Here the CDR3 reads CASRNVEPGGYEQYF. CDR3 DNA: TGTGCCAGCAGAAACGTCGAGCCAGGAGGCTACGAGCAGTACTTC.

Here the CDR3 DNA reads TGCGCCAGCAGGGAACCCGGGACAGGATGGACCGGGGAGCTGTTTTTT. It encodes CASREPGTGWTGELFF. The V gene is TRBV5-1, the J gene TRBJ2-2, with TRBD1 matching 8 bases. The CDR3 covers 16 residues. In germline, CDR1 is SGHRS, CDR2 YFSETQ. V shed 5 bases and J 5 bases; nucleotides not matched to a gene: 11.

The CDR3 nucleotides read TGTGCCAGCAGCTTGCAGCGGGAGACTGAGCAGTTCTTC. Translating gives CASSLQRETEQFF. J is TRBJ2-1 and V is TRBV11-3; 8 bases match TRBD2. This CDR3 has 13 residues. V was pared by 3 bases and J by 9 bases, with 4 bases of the junction left unmatched. Germline assignment: CDR1 SGHNT and CDR2 YENEEA.

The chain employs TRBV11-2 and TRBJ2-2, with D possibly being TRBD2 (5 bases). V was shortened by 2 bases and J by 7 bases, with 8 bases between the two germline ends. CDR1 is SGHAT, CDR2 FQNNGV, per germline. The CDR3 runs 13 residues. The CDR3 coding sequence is TGTGCCAGCAGCTTAACTGACTACGGGGAGCTGTTTTTT. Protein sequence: CASSLTDYGELFF.

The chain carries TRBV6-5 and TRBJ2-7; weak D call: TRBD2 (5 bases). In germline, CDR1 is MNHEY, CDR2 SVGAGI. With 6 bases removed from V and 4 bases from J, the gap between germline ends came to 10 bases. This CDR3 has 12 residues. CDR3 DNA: TGTGCCAGCAGCACCTCGGGGTACGAGCAGTACTTC. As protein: CASSTSGYEQYF.

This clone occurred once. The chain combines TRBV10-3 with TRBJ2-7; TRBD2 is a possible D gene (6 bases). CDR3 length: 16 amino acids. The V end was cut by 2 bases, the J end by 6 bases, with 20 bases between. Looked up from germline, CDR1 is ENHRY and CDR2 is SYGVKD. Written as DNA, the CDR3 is TGTGCCATCAGTGAGGTCGCGTACCGGGAAGCGGGCGAGCAGTACTTC. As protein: CAISEVAYREAGEQYF.

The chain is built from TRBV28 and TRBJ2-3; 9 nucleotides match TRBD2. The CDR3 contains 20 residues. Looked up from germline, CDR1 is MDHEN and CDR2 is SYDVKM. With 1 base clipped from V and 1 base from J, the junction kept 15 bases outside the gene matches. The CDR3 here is CASSLSRAGGTPPGTDTQYF. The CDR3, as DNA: TGTGCCAGCAGTTTATCTAGAGCGGGAGGAACCCCTCCTGGCACAGATACGCAGTATTTT.

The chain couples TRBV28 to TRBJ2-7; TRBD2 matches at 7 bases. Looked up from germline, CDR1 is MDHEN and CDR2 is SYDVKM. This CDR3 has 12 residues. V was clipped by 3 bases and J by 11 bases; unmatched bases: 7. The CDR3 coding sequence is TGTGCCAGCAGTTTCGTATTGCGGGAGAAGTACTTC. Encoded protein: CASSFVLREKYF.

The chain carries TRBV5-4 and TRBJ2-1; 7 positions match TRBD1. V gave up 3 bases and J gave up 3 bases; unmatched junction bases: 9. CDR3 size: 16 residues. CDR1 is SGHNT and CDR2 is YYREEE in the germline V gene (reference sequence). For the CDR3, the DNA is TGTGCCAGCAGCTCCACCCGGGACAGCCTCTACAATGAGCAGTTCTTC. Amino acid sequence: CASSSTRDSLYNEQFF.

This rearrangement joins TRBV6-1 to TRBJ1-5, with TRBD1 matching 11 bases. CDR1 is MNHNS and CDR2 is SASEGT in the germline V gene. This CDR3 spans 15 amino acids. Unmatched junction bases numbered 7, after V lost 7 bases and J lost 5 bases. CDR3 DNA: TGTGCCAGCACCGGGGGACAGGGGGGCGATCAGCCCCAGCATTTT. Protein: CASTGGQGGDQPQHF.

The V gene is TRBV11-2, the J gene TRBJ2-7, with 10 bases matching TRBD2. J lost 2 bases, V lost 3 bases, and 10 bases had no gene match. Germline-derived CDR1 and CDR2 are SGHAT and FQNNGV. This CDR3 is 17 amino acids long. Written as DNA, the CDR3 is TGTGCCAGCAGCTTTTCCTTGTCTAGCGGGAGTACCTACGAGCAGTACTTC. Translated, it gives CASSFSLSSGSTYEQYF.